This T cell receptor (beta chain) was captured by sequencing in a study of shared clonotypes between healthy human individuals (dated by TCRdb to about 2020). Notes on the research overall: The cohort included a few men and a couple of women between 18 and 49 years of age. For each donor, three plates each were used for CD4 naive and CD4 memory, two plates were used for CD8 naive, and one plate was used for CD8 memory. To estimate repertoire size and how much clonotypes are shared between individuals, the study performed deep sequencing of blood TCR repertoires from a handful of healthy adults. To increase sequencing depth and limit assay-specific biases, different laboratories used diverse techniques to prepare libraries and sequence TCR repertoires. Leukapheresis yielded between about 0.94 and 10 billion PBMCs per donor. Overall results and qualifications from the work: Incomplete sequencing was indicated by rarefaction of sorted-subset datasets, despite the large sequencing depth. Sampling was restricted to blood, and TCR repertoires in tissue are likely to differ from TCR repertoires in blood. Clonotypes shared by all four sorted-subset donors showed higher generation probabilities than non-shared clonotypes. Across a few donors, roughly 5% of naive CD4, 3.5% of naive CD8, 2.3% of memory CD4, and under 0.45% of memory CD8 clonotypes were shared. The small number of donors limited the genetic and exposure-history diversity represented. Pairwise subsampling indicated that sequencing depth was expected to affect the degree of clonotype sharing among donors. Naive subsets generally had larger estimated clonotype richness than memory subsets.

CDR1 and CDR2 are drawn from the germline V gene (reference sequence): MNHEY, SMNVEV. The CDR3 runs 14 amino acids, cysteine and phenylalanine included. This entry keeps only the CDR3 DNA: 42 bases, framed from base 1. V is clipped by 3 bases and J by 0 bases, and the sequence between their germline boundaries is 9 bases long. Using the deep immunoSEQ assay, TCR CDR3 regions were amplified from genomic DNA by multiplex PCR. Extracted genomic DNA from each cell subset was distributed evenly across all wells of several immunoSEQ 96-well plates, and each plate was treated as a replicate. For sorted subsets, about 200 ng genomic DNA, equal to 30,000 or so T cell genomes, was loaded into each replicate PCR. Purified libraries were quantified with a Qubit 3.0 fluorometer, sized on a Bioanalyzer 2100, and re-quantified with the KAPA Library Quantification kit. Every immunoSEQ 96-well plate was sequenced on a separate single-read 150-cycle Illumina NextSeq 550 flow cell. The published analysis was carried out like this. The immunoSEQ output contained only junctional sequences without quality scores, so filtering could not match that applied to full-length reads. Sequences were annotated with PyIR, a Python wrapper for IgBLAST v1.9, using IMGT germline references to assign V/J genes and CDR3. Reads were filtered out if the reads had weak V/J assignments (E-value above 1e-6), no CDR3, stop codons, out-of-frame junctions, or ambiguous translated residues. V3J clonotypes were defined by identical inferred V gene, J gene, and CDR3 amino acid sequence. To compute the percentage overlap between repertoires, the number of shared unique clonotypes was divided by the size of the smaller repertoire. Repertoire richness was assessed with RTK rarefaction, the Chao1 estimator, and Recon v2.1 estimates of unobserved clonotypes. For all TCRbeta clonotypes obtained by the gDNA method from a few donors, generation probabilities were computed with OLGA. The source is immuneACCESS, and TCRdb retained only in-frame sequences with V and J called. Part of the clones is not carried over; for the studies checked, unresolved V genes explain less than half of this, and the remainder is unexplained. V, J and clone size derive from that table, while D and trimming were established from the DNA sequence. For this sample there are some 800,000 clones; almost 95% appear just once. The ten largest clonotypes hold 24% of the sample.

For the CD8 naive samples, CD45RO-negative cells were positively selected for CCR7, yielding a CD45RA+CCR7+ population from which TemRA cells were excluded. The donors were healthy, HIV-negative adults who had no recently reported acute infections or vaccinations. Only Caucasian adults living in Nashville, Tennessee, USA were represented among the donors. Blood was obtained by leukapheresis, after which PBMCs were separated by Ficoll-Histopaque density gradient centrifugation and cryopreserved in liquid nitrogen vapor phase. Purity and quantity of every magnetically sorted T cell population were checked by analytical flow cytometry. Each sorted fraction had its genomic DNA isolated and then quantified by UV absorbance on a Nanodrop 2000c. A note on this clone: Its antigen is currently not known. No base-level quality is on record; no much larger clone is a single base apart.

The V and J genes are TRBV27 and TRBJ2-7; the D gene is not confidently resolved. This clonotype was sampled from a young man in good health. The sample consisted of naive CD8+ T cells sorted from blood. The sample's cell subset or site, from its label and the paper: CD45RA+CCR7+. Read as DNA, the sequence is TGTGCCAGCAGTTTGGCCCTATACTCCTACGAGCAGTACTTC. Its protein reads: CASSLALYSYEQYF.